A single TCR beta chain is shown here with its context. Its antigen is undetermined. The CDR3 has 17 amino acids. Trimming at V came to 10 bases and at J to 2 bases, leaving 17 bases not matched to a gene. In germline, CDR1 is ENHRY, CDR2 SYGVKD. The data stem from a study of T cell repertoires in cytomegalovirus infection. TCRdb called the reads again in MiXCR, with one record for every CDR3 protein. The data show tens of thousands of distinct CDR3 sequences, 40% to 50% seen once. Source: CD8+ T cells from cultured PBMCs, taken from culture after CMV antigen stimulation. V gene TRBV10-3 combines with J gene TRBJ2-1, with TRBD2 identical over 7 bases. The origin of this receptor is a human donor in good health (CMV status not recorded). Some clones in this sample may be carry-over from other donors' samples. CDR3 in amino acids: CATLSLLSAGAYNEQFF. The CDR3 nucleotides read TGTGCCACCCTCAGTTTACTCTCGGCGGGGGCCTACAATGAGCAGTTCTTC.